The 24 T cell receptor beta chains below come from one sample, sequenced in a study of blood T cell repertoires in COVID-19. Repertoires were generated with immunoSEQ multiplex PCR, while TCRdb's copy carries only in-frame clones and drops some. The sample yields about 330,000 clones, about 90% seen once. The sequenced sample was PBMCs or T cells enriched from blood (not recorded which). The receptors come from a man under 40 who had recovered from COVID-19.

This clone appeared many times. The chain combines TRBV19 with TRBJ1-5; 9 positions agree with TRBD1. CDR1 is LNHDA and CDR2 is SQIVND in the germline V gene (reference sequence). The V gene end was trimmed by 5 bases and the J gene end by 3 bases; junction bases not matched to a gene: 8. The CDR3 sequence is 16 residues long. In DNA form, the CDR3 reads TGTGCCAGTAGTGGGGGACAGGGAACTTACAATCAGCCCCAGCATTTT. It yields the protein CASSGGQGTYNQPQHF. Combining the CDR3 with reference TRBV19 and TRBJ1-5 gives the whole variable domain DGGITQSPKYLFRKEGQNVTLSCEQNLNHDAMYWYRQDPGQGLRLIYYSQIVNDFQKGDIAEGYSVSREKKESFPLTVTSAQKNPTAFYLCASSGGQGTYNQPQHFGDGTRLSIL.

The chain is built from TRBV28 and TRBJ1-2, with D uncertain. The V and J ends lost 4 bases and 2 bases respectively, with 14 bases between them. This CDR3 is built from 15 residues. Germline-derived CDR1 and CDR2 are MDHEN and SYDVKM. In DNA form, the CDR3 reads TGTGCCAGCAGTTCCACCGGGGAGGCAAACTATGGCTACACCTTC. Its translation: CASSSTGEANYGYTF.

This sequence joins TRBV7-6 and TRBJ1-1; TRBD1 matches 7 bases. Germline V gene lookup returns CDR1 SGHVS and CDR2 FNYEAQ. The CDR3 is made up of 15 amino acids. The trim removed 5 bases at V and 0 bases at J, leaving 6 bases unmatched. In DNA, the CDR3 is TGTGCCAGCAGCCCAAGACAGGGATTGAACACTGAAGCTTTCTTT. Its translation: CASSPRQGLNTEAFF.

The chain recombines TRBV15 with TRBJ1-2, with 7 bases identical to TRBD1. Germline V gene data show CDR1 as LNHNV and CDR2 as YYDKDF (reference sequence). This CDR3 is 15 amino acids long. V shed 0 bases, J shed 2 bases, and the junction held 3 bases outside the gene matches. This chain's CDR3 is CATSRDGRGNYGYTF. The CDR3 region has the DNA TGTGCCACCAGCAGAGATGGCAGGGGGAACTATGGCTACACCTTC.

The chain couples TRBV9 to TRBJ2-1; 9 nucleotides align to TRBD1. The CDR3 has 15 residues. Germline loops: CDR1 SGDLS, CDR2 YYNGEE. The V gene end was trimmed by 0 bases and the J gene end by 7 bases; junction bases not matched to a gene: 5. CDR3 protein: CASSVEGQGFNEQFF. CDR3 nucleotide sequence: TGTGCCAGCAGCGTAGAGGGACAGGGTTTTAATGAGCAGTTCTTC.

The chain joins TRBV2 to TRBJ1-1, with D tentatively TRBD1 (5 bases). Germline assignment: CDR1 SNHLY and CDR2 FYNNEI. With 4 bases removed from V and 4 bases from J, the gap between germline ends came to 16 bases. CDR3 size: 15 residues. The CDR3 protein is CASSGAGHTLTEAFF. The DNA of the CDR3 is TGTGCCAGCAGTGGAGCCGGACACACCCTCACTGAAGCTTTCTTT. Full variable domain (missing parts from reference TRBV2 and TRBJ1-1): EPEVTQTPSHQVTQMGQEVILRCVPISNHLYFYWYRQILGQKVEFLVSFYNNEISEKSEIFDDQFSVERPDGSNFTLKIRSTKLEDSAMYFCASSGAGHTLTEAFFGQGTRLTVV.

The chain carries TRBV30 and TRBJ1-5; TRBD1 matches 7 bases. J was trimmed by 2 bases and V by 4 bases; bases with no gene match: 2. The CDR3 sequence is 13 residues long. CDR1 is GTSNPN and CDR2 is SVGIG in the germline V gene (reference sequence). CDR3 region: CAWTGGGNQPQHF. DNA of the CDR3: TGTGCCTGGACAGGGGGTGGCAATCAGCCCCAGCATTTT.

On this clone: Other DNA sequences from this sample encode an identical CDR3 as well. The chain employs TRBV11-2 and TRBJ2-7, with no clear D. This CDR3 is built from 14 residues. The ends were cut back, 0 bases at V and 6 bases at J, with 12 bases in the middle. Germline CDR1 and CDR2: SGHAT and FQNNGV. The CDR3 nucleotides read TGTGCCAGCAGCTTAGATCTTGCAGGCGTCGAGCAGTACTTC. This encodes CASSLDLAGVEQYF. Using reference TRBV11-2 and TRBJ2-7 for the parts outside the CDR3, the full variable domain is EAGVAQSPRYKIIEKRQSVAFWCNPISGHATLYWYQQILGQGPKLLIQFQNNGVVDDSQLPKDRFSAERLKGVDSTLKIQPAKLEDSAVYLCASSLDLAGVEQYFGPGTRLTVT.

This clone has a handful of counts. This chain joins TRBV5-1 and TRBJ2-2; 9 bases line up with TRBD1. Germline CDR1 is SGHRS and CDR2 is YFSETQ. Trimming at V came to 7 bases and at J to 7 bases, leaving 11 bases not matched to a gene. The CDR3 has 15 amino acids. As DNA, the CDR3 is TGCGCCAGCGCTTACAGGGGGCGGTATGGCGGGGAGCTGTTTTTT. Its protein product is CASAYRGRYGGELFF.

This clone was seen a single time. The V call is TRBV5-1, the J call TRBJ1-1; maybe TRBD1 (5 bases). This CDR3 comprises 14 residues. Germline CDR1 and CDR2: SGHRS and YFSETQ. V was shortened by 5 bases and J by 0 bases, with 11 bases between the two germline ends. DNA of the CDR3: TGCGCCAGCAGTCCGACAGCACTGAACACTGAAGCTTTCTTT. As protein: CASSPTALNTEAFF.

The chain is built from TRBV12-5 and TRBJ1-2, with 9 bases identical to TRBD1. V trimming: 1 base; J trimming: 7 bases; junction bases outside the gene matches: 4. This CDR3 has 14 residues. Looked up from germline, CDR1 is LGHNT and CDR2 is FRNRAP. The CDR3 sequence is CASGLGTGAAGYTF. In nucleotides, the CDR3 is TGTGCTAGTGGTTTGGGGACAGGGGCGGCTGGCTACACCTTC.

The V and J genes are TRBV3-1 (or the pseudogene TRBV3-2) and TRBJ1-4; unclear D gene. CDR1 is LGHDT, CDR2 YNNKEL, per germline (reference sequence). The ends were cut back, 1 base at V and 8 bases at J, with 17 bases in the middle. This CDR3 comprises 16 residues. CDR3 bases: TGTGCCAGCAGCCAAGCCGATGGAGGGTTTAAGGAAAAACTGTTTTTT. Residues: CASSQADGGFKEKLFF.

The rearrangement joins TRBV15 to TRBJ1-1; no definite D call. The CDR3 runs 12 residues. Germline V gene lookup returns CDR1 LNHNV and CDR2 YYDKDF (reference sequence). Trimming pared 9 bases from V and 5 bases from J, leaving 13 bases between. The CDR3 is CATNEGGTEAFF. The CDR3, as DNA: TGTGCCACAAACGAAGGAGGGACTGAAGCTTTCTTT.

The CDR3: CASRPNRVGETQYF. CDR3 DNA: TGTGCCAGCAGGCCAAACAGGGTCGGGGAGACCCAGTACTTC. The chain links TRBV11-2 to TRBJ2-5, with a tentative D call TRBD1 (6 bases). Trimming stripped 6 bases from V and 5 bases from J, with 16 bases between. The CDR3 is 14 amino acids. CDR1 is SGHAT, CDR2 FQNNGV, per germline.

The V and J genes are TRBV18 and TRBJ1-2; D perhaps matches TRBD1 (5 bases). V shed 3 bases and J shed 4 bases, with 9 bases lying between them. The germline gives CDR1 KGHSH, CDR2 LQKENI. CDR3 length equals 13 residues. Here the CDR3 DNA reads TGTGCCAGCTCACCGCAGGGCCTCTATGGCTACACCTTC. Protein sequence: CASSPQGLYGYTF.

The chain employs TRBV6-5 and TRBJ1-1; TRBD1 agrees at 8 bases. The ends lost 5 bases at V and 3 bases at J; junction bases unmatched: 5. Germline V gene data show CDR1 as MNHEY and CDR2 as SVGAGI. The CDR3 loop spans 14 amino acids. As DNA, the CDR3 is TGTGCCAGCAGTCGGACAGGGAAGGACACTGAAGCTTTCTTT. The encoded protein is CASSRTGKDTEAFF.

This sequence joins TRBV7-8 and TRBJ1-5; 9 bases map to TRBD1. V shed 4 bases and J 2 bases; nucleotides not matched to a gene: 3. This CDR3 has 15 amino acids. The germline V gene has CDR1 SGHVS and CDR2 FQNEAQ. The CDR3 region has the DNA TGTGCCAGCAGCTCAGGGGACAGGGGCAATCAGCCCCAGCATTTT. Translating gives CASSSGDRGNQPQHF.

The chain is built from TRBV9 and TRBJ2-3; TRBD1 agrees at 7 bases. The J segment lost 7 bases and the V segment lost 2 bases, leaving 10 bases of the junction unmatched. The CDR3 is 15 residues long. Germline V CDR1 and CDR2: SGDLS, YYNGEE. CDR3 bases: TGTGCCAGCAGCGTTGGGACAGACTTTATGTATACGCAGTATTTT. It yields the protein CASSVGTDFMYTQYF. The full variable domain, its missing parts supplied by reference TRBV9 and TRBJ2-3, is DSGVTQTPKHLITATGQRVTLRCSPRSGDLSVYWYQQSLDQGLQFLIQYYNGEERAKGNILERFSAQQFPDLHSELNLSSLELGDSALYFCASSVGTDFMYTQYFGPGTRLTVL.

The rearrangement joins TRBV9 to TRBJ2-3, with D tentatively TRBD2 (5 bases). The CDR3 sequence is 15 residues long. Deletions cut 4 bases from V and 4 bases from J, with 16 bases between. Germline loops: CDR1 SGDLS, CDR2 YYNGEE. The CDR3 DNA reads as TGTGCCAGCAGCCCAGACGCAGGAGGCCCAGATACGCAGTATTTT. It translates to CASSPDAGGPDTQYF.

The V call is TRBV7-8, the J call TRBJ2-1; D is unresolved. The CDR3 length is 12 residues. Germline V gene sequence: CDR1 SGHVS, CDR2 FQNEAQ. V was trimmed by 5 bases and J by 4 bases, leaving 6 bases between them. The CDR3 DNA is TGTGCCAGCAGCCAACAGTACAATGAGCAGTTCTTC. It yields the protein CASSQQYNEQFF.

V and J are TRBV28 and TRBJ2-1; a weak D match, TRBD2 (6 bases). V was pared by 2 bases and J by 8 bases, with 19 bases between. The germline V gene has CDR1 MDHEN and CDR2 SYDVKM. The CDR3 is made up of 16 amino acids. CDR3 protein: CASSLGTGGEWDEQFF. CDR3 coding DNA: TGTGCCAGCAGTTTAGGGACTGGCGGGGAATGGGATGAGCAGTTCTTC.

The chain couples TRBV28 to TRBJ1-1; a possible D gene is TRBD1 (6 bases). CDR3 length equals 12 residues. From germline, CDR1 is MDHEN and CDR2 SYDVKM. Trimming removed 5 bases at V and 8 bases at J, with 12 bases between. Here the CDR3 DNA reads TGTGCCAGCAGTCTCCTAACAGGGGAAGCTTTCTTT. This codes for CASSLLTGEAFF.

Written as DNA, the CDR3 is TGTGCCAGCAGCCCCCCCGGTACCGGGACACCCTACAATGAGCAGTTCTTC. Its translation: CASSPPGTGTPYNEQFF. V is TRBV5-8 and J is TRBJ2-1; D is possibly TRBD1 (6 bases). CDR3 length equals 17 residues. CDR1 and CDR2 (germline): SGHTS, YDEGEE. Between the trimmed V and J ends, which lost 4 bases and 2 bases, there was a span of 19 bases.

The chain employs TRBV14 and TRBJ2-7; 14 bases are a match to TRBD2. V lost 3 bases, J lost 3 bases, and 4 bases stayed unmatched. CDR1 and CDR2 (germline): SGHDN, FVKESK. This CDR3 spans 16 amino acids. This chain's CDR3 is CASSQGLAGEDYEQYF. The CDR3 DNA is TGTGCCAGCAGCCAGGGACTAGCGGGGGAAGACTACGAGCAGTACTTC.